This T cell receptor beta chain derives from a study of blood T cell repertoires in COVID-19 (dated by TCRdb to about 2020). Regarding the research as a whole: The collaborator samples originated in the United States, Italy and Spain and spanned the acute and convalescent phases of COVID-19. The prospective study material was composed of cDNA or gDNA derived from T cells, B-cell-depleted T cells, or PBMCs. Subjects who had been exposed to COVID-19, were actively infected with it, or had recovered from it provided the deeply sampled blood TCRbeta repertoires that made up the dataset. The repertoires were released in a freely available public database intended as a resource for research on the immune response to SARS-CoV-2. HLA class I and class II types, where available, came from metadata supplied by the sample provider rather than from assay-based typing. Samples were obtained from the ongoing ImmuneRACE study (first 160 participants) and from over 1,000 subjects provided by 6 global collaborators. Sample metadata almost always included a de-identified subject ID, COVID-19 status, age in years and sex. General conclusions and limits of the study: The amount of clinical and demographic metadata varied by source and participant and was provided uncurated.

TCRbeta CDR3 regions were amplified from genomic DNA by means of the immunoSEQ Assay, a bias-controlled multiplex PCR. Under the source paper's analysis protocol: Nucleated cell counts per sample were estimated from amplification of reference gene primers within the assay. Sequence reads were collapsed and filtered to measure the absolute abundance of every unique TCRbeta CDR3 rearrangement. Productive Simpson clonality was computed per sample as the square root of Simpson's diversity index over productive rearrangements. In its TCRdb copy, this immuneACCESS table keeps in-frame sequences only and misses some clones. Where compared with another copy, unresolved V genes explain less than half of these, and the others have no known cause. V and J calls plus clone size are reproduced from that table; the DNA served to infer D and trimming. The sample contains tens of thousands of clones, around 80% of them found a single time. The ten largest clones take up roughly 14% of the sample.

The collaborating institutions used their own protocols to collect whole blood in K2EDTA tubes. Collaborator samples were shipped for TCRbeta analysis as frozen whole blood, isolated PBMCs, or DNA extracted from either sample type. In regard to this clone: Its antigen remains undetermined. The sample holds no much larger clone one base away, and base qualities are not on file.

The CDR3 measures 13 amino acids from cysteine to phenylalanine. The retained sequence is limited to the CDR3, 39 bases, with the frame set at the first base. V is clipped by 1 base and J by 2 bases, and the sequence between their germline boundaries is 5 bases long. CDR1 and CDR2 are drawn from the germline V gene: SGHDN, FVKESK. The V and J segments used are TRBV14 and TRBJ1-2; the D gene is not confidently resolved. Material for sequencing was peripheral blood. The sequence was obtained from a human donor in a cohort sampled during active COVID-19. For the CDR3, the sequence is CASSQGQNYGYTF. Read as DNA, the sequence is TGTGCCAGCAGCCAAGGCCAGAACTATGGCTACACCTTC.